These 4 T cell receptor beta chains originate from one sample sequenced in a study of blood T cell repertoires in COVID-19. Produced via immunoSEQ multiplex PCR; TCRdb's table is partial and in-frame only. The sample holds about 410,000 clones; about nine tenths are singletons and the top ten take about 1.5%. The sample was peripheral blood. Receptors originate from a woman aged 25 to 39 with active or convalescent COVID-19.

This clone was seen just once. Here the CDR3 DNA reads TGCGCCAGCAGCTTGGCCGTCGGACTAGGCGGCAATGAGCAGTTCTTC. Translation: CASSLAVGLGGNEQFF. V is TRBV5-1 and J is TRBJ2-1; 7 nucleotides agree with TRBD2. The ends lost 0 bases at V and 6 bases at J; junction bases unmatched: 9. Germline V gene lookup returns CDR1 SGHRS and CDR2 YFSETQ. The CDR3 runs to 16 residues.

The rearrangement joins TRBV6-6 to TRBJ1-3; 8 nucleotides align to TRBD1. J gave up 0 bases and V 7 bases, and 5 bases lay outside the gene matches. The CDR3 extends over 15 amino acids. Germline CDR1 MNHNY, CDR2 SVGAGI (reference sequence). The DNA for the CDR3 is TGTGCCAGCACCAGGACAGGGACCTCTGGAAACACCATATATTTT. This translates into CASTRTGTSGNTIYF.

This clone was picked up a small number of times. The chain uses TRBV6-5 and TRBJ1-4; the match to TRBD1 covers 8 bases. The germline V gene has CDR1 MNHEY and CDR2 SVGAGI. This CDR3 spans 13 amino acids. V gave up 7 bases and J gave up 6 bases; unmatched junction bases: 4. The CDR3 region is CASIRGLDEKLFF. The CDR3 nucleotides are TGTGCCAGCATCAGGGGGCTCGATGAAAAACTGTTTTTT.

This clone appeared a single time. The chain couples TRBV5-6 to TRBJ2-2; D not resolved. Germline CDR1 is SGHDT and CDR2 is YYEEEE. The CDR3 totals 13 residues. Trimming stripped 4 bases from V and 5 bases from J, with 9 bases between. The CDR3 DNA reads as TGTGCCAGCAGCCTCTTGCGTACCGGGGAGCTGTTTTTT. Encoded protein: CASSLLRTGELFF. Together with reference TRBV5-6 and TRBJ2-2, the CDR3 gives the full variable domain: DAGVTQSPTHLIKTRGQQVTLRCSPKSGHDTVSWYQQALGQGPQFIFQYYEEEERQRGNFPDRFSGHQFPNYSSELNVNALLLGDSALYLCASSLLRTGELFFGEGSRLTVL.